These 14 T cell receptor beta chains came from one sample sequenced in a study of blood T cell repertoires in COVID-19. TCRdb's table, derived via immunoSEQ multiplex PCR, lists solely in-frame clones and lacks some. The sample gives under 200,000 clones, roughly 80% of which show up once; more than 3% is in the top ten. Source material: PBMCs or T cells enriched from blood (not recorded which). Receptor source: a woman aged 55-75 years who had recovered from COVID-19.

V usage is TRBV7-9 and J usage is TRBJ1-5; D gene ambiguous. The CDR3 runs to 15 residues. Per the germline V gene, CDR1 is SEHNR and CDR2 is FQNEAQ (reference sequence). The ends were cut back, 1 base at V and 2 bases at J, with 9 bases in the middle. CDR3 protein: CASSLVSRGNQPQHF. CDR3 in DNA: TGTGCCAGCAGCTTAGTTTCGCGGGGCAATCAGCCCCAGCATTTT.

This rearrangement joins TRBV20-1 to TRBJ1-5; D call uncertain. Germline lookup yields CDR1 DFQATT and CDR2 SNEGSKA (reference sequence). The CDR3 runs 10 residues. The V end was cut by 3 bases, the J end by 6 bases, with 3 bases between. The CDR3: CSASLQPQHF. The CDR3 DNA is TGCAGTGCTAGTCTTCAGCCCCAGCATTTT.

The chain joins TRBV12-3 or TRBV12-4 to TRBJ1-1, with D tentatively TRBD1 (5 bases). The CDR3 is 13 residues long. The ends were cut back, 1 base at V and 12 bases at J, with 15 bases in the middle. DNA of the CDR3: TGTGCCAGCAGTTTAGGGCAGGGATGGAAAACTTTCTTT. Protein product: CASSLGQGWKTFF.

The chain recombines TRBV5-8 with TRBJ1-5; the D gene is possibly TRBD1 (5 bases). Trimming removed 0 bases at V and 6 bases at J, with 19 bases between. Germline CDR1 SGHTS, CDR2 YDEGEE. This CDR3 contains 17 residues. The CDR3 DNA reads TGTGCCAGCAGCTTGGCCGGGTCTGCAGGGCGAGGTCAGCCCCAGCATTTT. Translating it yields CASSLAGSAGRGQPQHF.

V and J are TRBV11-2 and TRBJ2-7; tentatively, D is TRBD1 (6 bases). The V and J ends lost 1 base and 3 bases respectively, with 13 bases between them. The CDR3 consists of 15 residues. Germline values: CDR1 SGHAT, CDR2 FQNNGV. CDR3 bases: TGTGCCAGCAGCTTAGCCCAGAGGACAGTCTACGAGCAGTACTTC. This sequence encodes CASSLAQRTVYEQYF.

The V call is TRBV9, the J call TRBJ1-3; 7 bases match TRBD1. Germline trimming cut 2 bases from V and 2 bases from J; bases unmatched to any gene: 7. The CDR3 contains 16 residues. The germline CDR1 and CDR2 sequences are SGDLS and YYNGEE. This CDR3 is CASSVDQQGPGNTIYF. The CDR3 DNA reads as TGTGCCAGCAGCGTGGATCAACAGGGGCCTGGAAACACCATATATTTT. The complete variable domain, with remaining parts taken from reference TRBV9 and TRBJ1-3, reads DSGVTQTPKHLITATGQRVTLRCSPRSGDLSVYWYQQSLDQGLQFLIQYYNGEERAKGNILERFSAQQFPDLHSELNLSSLELGDSALYFCASSVDQQGPGNTIYFGEGSWLTVV.

CDR3 bases: TGTGCCAGCAGCGACCCAGGAGGCTCGTTCTCTGGAAACACCATATATTTT. Amino acid sequence: CASSDPGGSFSGNTIYF. The chain recombines TRBV5-6 with TRBJ1-3; D is unclear. The germline V gene encodes CDR1 SGHDT and CDR2 YYEEEE. Trimming cost V 4 bases and J 0 bases, with 17 bases left between them. This CDR3 comprises 17 residues.

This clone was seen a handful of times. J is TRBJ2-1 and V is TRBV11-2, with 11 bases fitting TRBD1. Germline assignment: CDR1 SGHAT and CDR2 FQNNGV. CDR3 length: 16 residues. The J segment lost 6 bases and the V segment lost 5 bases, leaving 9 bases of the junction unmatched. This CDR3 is CASSSRTGGAGNEQFF. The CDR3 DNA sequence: TGTGCCAGCAGCAGCCGGACAGGGGGCGCGGGCAATGAGCAGTTCTTC. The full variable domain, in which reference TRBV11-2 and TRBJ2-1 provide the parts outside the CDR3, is EAGVAQSPRYKIIEKRQSVAFWCNPISGHATLYWYQQILGQGPKLLIQFQNNGVVDDSQLPKDRFSAERLKGVDSTLKIQPAKLEDSAVYLCASSSRTGGAGNEQFFGPGTRLTVL.

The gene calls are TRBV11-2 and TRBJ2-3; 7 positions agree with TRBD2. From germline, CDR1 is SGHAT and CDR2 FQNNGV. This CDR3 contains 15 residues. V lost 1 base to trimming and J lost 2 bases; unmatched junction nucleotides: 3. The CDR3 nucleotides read TGTGCCAGCAGCTTAGGGCTAGCGGTCACAGATACGCAGTATTTT. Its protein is CASSLGLAVTDTQYF.

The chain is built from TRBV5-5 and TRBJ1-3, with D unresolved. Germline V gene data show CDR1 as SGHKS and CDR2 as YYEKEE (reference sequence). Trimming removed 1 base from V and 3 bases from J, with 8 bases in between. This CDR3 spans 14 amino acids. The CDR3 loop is CASSLILYGNTIYF. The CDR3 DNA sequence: TGTGCCAGCAGCTTGATCCTTTATGGAAACACCATATATTTT.

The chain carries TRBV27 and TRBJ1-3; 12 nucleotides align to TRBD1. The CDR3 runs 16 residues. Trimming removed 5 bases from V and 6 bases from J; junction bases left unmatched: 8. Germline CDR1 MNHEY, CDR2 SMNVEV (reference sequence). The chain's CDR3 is CASSATPGQGANTIYF. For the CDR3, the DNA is TGTGCCAGCAGTGCAACTCCGGGACAGGGGGCAAACACCATATATTTT.

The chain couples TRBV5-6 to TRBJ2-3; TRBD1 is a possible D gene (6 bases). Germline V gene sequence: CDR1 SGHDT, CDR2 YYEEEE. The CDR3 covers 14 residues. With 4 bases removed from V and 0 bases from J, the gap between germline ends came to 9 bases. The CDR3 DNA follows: TGTGCCAGCAGCCGGGACACAAGCACAGATACGCAGTATTTT. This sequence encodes CASSRDTSTDTQYF.

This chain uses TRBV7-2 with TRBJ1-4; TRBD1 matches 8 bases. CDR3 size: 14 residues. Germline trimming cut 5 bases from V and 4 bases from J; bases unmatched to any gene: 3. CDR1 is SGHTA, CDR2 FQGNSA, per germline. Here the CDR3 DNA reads TGTGCCAGCAGCCAGACAGGGGTTAATGAAAAACTGTTTTTT. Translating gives CASSQTGVNEKLFF. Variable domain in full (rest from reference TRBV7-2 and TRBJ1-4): GAGVSQSPSNKVTEKGKDVELRCDPISGHTALYWYRQSLGQGLEFLIYFQGNSAPDKSGLPSDRFSAERTGGSVSTLTIQRTQQEDSAVYLCASSQTGVNEKLFFGSGTQLSVL.

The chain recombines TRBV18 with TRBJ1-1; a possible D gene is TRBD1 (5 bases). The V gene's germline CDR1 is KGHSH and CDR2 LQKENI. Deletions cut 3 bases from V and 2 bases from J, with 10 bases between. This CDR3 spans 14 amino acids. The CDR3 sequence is CASSPLQGNTEAFF. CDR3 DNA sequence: TGTGCCAGCTCACCTCTCCAGGGCAACACTGAAGCTTTCTTT.